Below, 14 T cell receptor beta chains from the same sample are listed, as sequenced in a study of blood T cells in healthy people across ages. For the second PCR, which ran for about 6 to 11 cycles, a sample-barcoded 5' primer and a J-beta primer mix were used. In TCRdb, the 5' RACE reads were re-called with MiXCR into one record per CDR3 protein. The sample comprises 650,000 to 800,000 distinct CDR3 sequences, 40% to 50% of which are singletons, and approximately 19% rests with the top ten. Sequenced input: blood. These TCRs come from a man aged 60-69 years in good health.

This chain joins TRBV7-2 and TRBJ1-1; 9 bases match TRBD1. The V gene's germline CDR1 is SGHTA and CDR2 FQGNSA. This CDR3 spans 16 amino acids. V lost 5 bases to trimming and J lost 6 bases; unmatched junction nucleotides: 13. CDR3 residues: CASSAQTGTGSAEAFF. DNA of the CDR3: TGTGCCAGCAGCGCCCAGACCGGGACAGGGTCCGCTGAAGCTTTCTTT.

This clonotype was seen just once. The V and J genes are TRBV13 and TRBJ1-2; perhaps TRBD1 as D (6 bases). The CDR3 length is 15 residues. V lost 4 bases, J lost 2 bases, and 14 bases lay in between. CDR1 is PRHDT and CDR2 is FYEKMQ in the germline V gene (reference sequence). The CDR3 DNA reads TGTGCCAGCAGCTACACCGGGACACTAAACTATGGCTACACCTTC. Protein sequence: CASSYTGTLNYGYTF.

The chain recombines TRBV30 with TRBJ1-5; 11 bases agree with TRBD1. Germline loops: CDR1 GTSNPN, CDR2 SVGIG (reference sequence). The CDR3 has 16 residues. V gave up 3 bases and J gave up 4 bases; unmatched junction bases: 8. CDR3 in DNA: TGTGCCTGGAGCGCCGGGACAGGGGGTTTGAATCAGCCCCAGCATTTT. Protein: CAWSAGTGGLNQPQHF. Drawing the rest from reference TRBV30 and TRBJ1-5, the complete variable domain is SQTIHQWPATLVQPVGSPLSLECTVEGTSNPNLYWYRQAAGRGLQLLFYSVGIGQISSEVPQNLSASRPQDRQFILSSKKLLLSDSGFYLCAWSAGTGGLNQPQHFGDGTRLSIL.

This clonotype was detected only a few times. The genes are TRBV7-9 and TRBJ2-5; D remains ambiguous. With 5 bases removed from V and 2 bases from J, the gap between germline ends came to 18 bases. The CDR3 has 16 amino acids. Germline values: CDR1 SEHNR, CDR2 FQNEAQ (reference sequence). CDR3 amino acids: CASSLRPLEFQETQYF. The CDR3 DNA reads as TGTGCCAGCAGCCTTCGACCATTAGAATTTCAAGAGACCCAGTACTTC.

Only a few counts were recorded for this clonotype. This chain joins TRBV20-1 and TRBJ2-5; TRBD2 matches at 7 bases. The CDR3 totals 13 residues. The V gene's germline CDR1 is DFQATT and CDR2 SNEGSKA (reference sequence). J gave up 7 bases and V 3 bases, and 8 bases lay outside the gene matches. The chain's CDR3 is CSASPGTKGTQYF. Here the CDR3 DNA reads TGCAGTGCTAGTCCCGGGACTAAGGGGACCCAGTACTTC.

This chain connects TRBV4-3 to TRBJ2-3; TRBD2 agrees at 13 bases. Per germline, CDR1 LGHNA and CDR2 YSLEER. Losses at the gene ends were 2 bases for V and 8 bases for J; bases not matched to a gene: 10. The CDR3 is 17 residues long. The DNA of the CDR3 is TGCGCCAGCAGCCAAAAAACTAGCGGGGGGGCCTTTGGTACGCAGTATTTT. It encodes CASSQKTSGGAFGTQYF.

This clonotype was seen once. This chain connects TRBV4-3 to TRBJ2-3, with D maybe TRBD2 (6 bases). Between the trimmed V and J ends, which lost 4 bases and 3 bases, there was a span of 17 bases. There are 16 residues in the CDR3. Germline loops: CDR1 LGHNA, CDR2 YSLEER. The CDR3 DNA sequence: TGCGCCAGCAGCCCTCTTAGAGGGAGCGGGACAGATACGCAGTATTTT. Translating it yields CASSPLRGSGTDTQYF.

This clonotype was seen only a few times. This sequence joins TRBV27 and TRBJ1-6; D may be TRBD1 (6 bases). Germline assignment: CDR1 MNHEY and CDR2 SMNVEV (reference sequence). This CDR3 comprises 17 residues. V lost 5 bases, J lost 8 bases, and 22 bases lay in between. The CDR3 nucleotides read TGTGCCAGCAGTCCTAGGGGCAGGGGCATAGGGGATTCACCCCTCCACTTT. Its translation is CASSPRGRGIGDSPLHF.

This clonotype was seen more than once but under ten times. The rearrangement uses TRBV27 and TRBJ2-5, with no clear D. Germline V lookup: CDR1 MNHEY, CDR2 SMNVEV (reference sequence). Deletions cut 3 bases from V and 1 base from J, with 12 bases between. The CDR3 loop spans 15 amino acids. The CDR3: CASSFVTGPQETQYF. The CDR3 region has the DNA TGTGCCAGCAGTTTTGTGACGGGTCCCCAAGAGACCCAGTACTTC.

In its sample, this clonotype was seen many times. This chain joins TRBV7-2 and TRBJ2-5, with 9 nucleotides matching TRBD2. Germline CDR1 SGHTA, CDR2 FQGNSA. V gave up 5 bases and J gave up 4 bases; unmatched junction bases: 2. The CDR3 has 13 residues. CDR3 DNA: TGTGCCAGCAGCGCGGGGGGGCGAGAGACCCAGTACTTC. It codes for CASSAGGRETQYF.

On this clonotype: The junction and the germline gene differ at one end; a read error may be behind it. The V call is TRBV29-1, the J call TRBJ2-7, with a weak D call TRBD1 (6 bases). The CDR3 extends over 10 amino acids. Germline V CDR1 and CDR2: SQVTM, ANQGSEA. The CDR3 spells CSAEVGAQYF. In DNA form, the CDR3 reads TGCAGCGCTGAAGTGGGGGCCCAGTACTTC.

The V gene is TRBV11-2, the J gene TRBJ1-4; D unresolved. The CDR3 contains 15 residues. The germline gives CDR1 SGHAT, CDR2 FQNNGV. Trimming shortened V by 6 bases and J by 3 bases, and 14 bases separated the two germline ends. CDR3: CASSMDGLSNEKLFF. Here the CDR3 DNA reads TGTGCCAGCAGTATGGACGGACTGTCTAATGAAAAACTGTTTTTT. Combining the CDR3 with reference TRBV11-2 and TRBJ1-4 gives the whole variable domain EAGVAQSPRYKIIEKRQSVAFWCNPISGHATLYWYQQILGQGPKLLIQFQNNGVVDDSQLPKDRFSAERLKGVDSTLKIQPAKLEDSAVYLCASSMDGLSNEKLFFGSGTQLSVL.

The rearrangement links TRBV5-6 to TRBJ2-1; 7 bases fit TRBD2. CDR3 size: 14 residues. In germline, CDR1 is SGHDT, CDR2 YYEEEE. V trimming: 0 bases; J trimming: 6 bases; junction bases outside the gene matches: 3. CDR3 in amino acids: CASSLGGGSNEQFF. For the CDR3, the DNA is TGTGCCAGCAGCTTGGGGGGGGGTTCCAATGAGCAGTTCTTC.

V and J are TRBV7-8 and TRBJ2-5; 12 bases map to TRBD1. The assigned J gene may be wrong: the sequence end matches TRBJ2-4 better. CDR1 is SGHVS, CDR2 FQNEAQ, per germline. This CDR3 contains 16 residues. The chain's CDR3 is CASSFSGTGGLNIQYF. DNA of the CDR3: TGTGCCAGCAGCTTCTCCGGGACAGGGGGCCTTAACATTCAGTACTTC.